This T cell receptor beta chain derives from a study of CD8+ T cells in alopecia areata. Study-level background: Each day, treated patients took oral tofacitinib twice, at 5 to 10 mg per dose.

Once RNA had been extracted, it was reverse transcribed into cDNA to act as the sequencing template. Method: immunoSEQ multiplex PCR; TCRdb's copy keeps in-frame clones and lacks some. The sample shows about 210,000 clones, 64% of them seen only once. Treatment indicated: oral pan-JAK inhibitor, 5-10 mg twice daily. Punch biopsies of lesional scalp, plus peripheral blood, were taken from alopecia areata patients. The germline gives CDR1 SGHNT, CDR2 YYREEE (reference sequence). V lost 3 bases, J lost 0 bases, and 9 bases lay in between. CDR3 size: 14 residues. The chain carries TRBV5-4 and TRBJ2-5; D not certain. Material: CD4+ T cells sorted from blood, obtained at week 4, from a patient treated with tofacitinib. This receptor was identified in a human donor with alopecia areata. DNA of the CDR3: TGTGCCAGCAGCTCCCCCCCGGACCAAGAGACCCAGTACTTC. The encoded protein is CASSSPPDQETQYF. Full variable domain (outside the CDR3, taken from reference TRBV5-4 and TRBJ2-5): ETGVTQSPTHLIKTRGQQVTLRCSSQSGHNTVSWYQQALGQGPQFIFQYYREEENGRGNFPPRFSGLQFPNYSSELNVNALELDDSALYLCASSSPPDQETQYFGPGTRLLVL.